The T cell receptor (beta chain) described here comes from a study of response to subunit inactivated influenza vaccine. Study-wide results and limits: Few additional T cells are recruited per seasonal influenza vaccination, authors suggested.

TCRdb called the RT-PCR reads again in MiXCR, with one record for every CDR3 protein. Of hundreds of thousands of distinct CDR3 sequences listed, roughly 25% are singletons. This CDR3 region has 15 residues. The junction had 6 bases not matched to a gene; V was cut back by 2 bases and J by 6 bases. Germline V gene data show CDR1 as KGHSH and CDR2 as LQKENI. This clonotype was seen a few times. The antigen remains undetermined. The input for sequencing was CD4+ T cells sorted from PBMCs, taken 4 to 6 days after vaccination. The sequence came from a man aged 50 to 59 who received an inactivated influenza vaccine. The chain couples TRBV18 to TRBJ2-2; 7 nucleotides agree with TRBD2. CDR3 nucleotide sequence: TGTGCCAGCTCACCATCTGCGGGAGTACCCGGGGAGCTGTTTTTT. Encoded protein: CASSPSAGVPGELFF.